This section outlines one TCR beta chain sequence together with its context. Its antigen is unknown. V lost 1 base to trimming and J lost 2 bases; unmatched junction nucleotides: 4. The CDR3 loop spans 14 amino acids. CDR1 is DFQATT, CDR2 SNEGSKA, per germline (reference sequence). TCRdb reanalysed the reads using MiXCR and keeps one entry per CDR3 protein. This sample has some 200,000 distinct CDR3 sequences, with less than 50% found just once. This entry belongs to a study of T cell repertoires in cytomegalovirus infection. Sequencing used CD8+ T cells from cultured PBMCs, obtained from culture after CMV antigen stimulation. The rearrangement links TRBV20-1 to TRBJ2-7; 8 nucleotides align to TRBD1. This clonotype was obtained from a human donor in good health (CMV status not recorded). Some clones in this sample may be carry-over from other donors' samples. The chain's CDR3 is CSARGRQGTYEQYF. Written as DNA, the CDR3 is TGCAGTGCTAGAGGGCGACAGGGGACCTACGAGCAGTACTTC.